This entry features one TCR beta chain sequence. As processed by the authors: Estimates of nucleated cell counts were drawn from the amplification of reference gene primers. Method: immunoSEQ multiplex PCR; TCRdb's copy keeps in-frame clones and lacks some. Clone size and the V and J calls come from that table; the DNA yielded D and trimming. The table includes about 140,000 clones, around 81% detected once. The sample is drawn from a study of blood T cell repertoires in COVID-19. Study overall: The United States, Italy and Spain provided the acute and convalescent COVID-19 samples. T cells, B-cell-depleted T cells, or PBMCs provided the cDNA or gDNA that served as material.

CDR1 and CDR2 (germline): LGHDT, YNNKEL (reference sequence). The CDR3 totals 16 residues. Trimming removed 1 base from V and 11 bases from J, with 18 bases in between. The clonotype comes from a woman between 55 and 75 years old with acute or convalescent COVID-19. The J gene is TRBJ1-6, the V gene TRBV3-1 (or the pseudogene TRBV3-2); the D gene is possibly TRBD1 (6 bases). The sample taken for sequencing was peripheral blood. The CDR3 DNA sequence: TGTGCCAGCAGCCAAGTAGGGATCAGGGGCCTAACACCCCTCCACTTT. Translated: CASSQVGIRGLTPLHF.